The entry below gives a single TCR beta chain sequence along with its context. CDR3 length: 15 residues. Germline V gene sequence: CDR1 SGHTA, CDR2 FQGNSA. V shed 5 bases and J shed 2 bases, with 14 bases lying between them. This sample is part of a study of blood T cell repertoires in COVID-19. About the study: From T cells, B-cell-depleted T cells, or PBMCs came the material, which was cDNA or gDNA.

Sequenced by immunoSEQ multiplex PCR; TCRdb stores in-frame clones only, minus some. The table lists about 50,000 clones, about 90% of them singletons. The source material was peripheral blood. This clonotype originated in a human donor with active COVID-19. The donor label of this sample is uncertain. The V call is TRBV7-2, the J call TRBJ2-3; D is possibly TRBD2 (6 bases). CDR3 sequence (DNA): TGTGCCAGCAGCCGTTTAGCGGTCTTCACAGATACGCAGTATTTT. Amino acid sequence: CASSRLAVFTDTQYF.